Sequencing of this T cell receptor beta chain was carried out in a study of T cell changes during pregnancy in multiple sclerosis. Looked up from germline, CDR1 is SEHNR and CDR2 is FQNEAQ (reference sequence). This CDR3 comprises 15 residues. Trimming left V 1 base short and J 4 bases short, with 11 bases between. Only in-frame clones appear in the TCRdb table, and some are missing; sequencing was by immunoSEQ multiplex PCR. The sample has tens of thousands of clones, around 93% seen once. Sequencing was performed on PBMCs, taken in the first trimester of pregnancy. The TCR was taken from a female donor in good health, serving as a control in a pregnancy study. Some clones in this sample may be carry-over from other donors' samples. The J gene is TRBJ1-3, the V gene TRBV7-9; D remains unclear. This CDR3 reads CASSLESTRGNTIYF. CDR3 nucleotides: TGTGCCAGCAGCTTAGAATCCACTAGGGGAAACACCATATATTTT.